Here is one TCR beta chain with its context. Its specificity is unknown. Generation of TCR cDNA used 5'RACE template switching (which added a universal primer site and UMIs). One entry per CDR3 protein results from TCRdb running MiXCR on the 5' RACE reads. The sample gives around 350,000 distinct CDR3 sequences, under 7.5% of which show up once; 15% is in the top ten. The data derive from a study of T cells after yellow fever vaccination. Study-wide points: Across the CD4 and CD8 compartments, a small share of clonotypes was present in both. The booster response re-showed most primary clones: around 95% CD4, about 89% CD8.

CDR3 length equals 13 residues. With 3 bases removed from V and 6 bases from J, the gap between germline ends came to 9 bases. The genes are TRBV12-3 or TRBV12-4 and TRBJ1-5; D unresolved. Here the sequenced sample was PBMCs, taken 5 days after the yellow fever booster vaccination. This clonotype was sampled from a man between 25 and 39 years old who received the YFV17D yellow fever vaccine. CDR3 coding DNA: TGTGCCAGCAGTTTTGACCGGGCTCAGCCCCAGCATTTT. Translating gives CASSFDRAQPQHF.